The clone carrying this TCR beta chain was counted once. Its antigen is unidentified. The CDR3 totals 13 residues. V shed 4 bases, J shed 8 bases, and the junction held 7 bases outside the gene matches. CDR1 is MNHEY, CDR2 SVGEGT, per germline. PCR was performed a second time for about 7 to 11 cycles using a sample-barcoded 5' primer and a J-beta primer mix. Each sample provided no less than 2.5 million CDR3-containing paired-end reads. TCRdb ran MiXCR on the 5' RACE reads and lists one entry per CDR3 protein. The profile shows hundreds of thousands of distinct CDR3 sequences, roughly 56% of them singletons. They isolated at least 7 million PBMCs from each sample. These data come from a study of blood T cells in healthy people across ages. Whole-study results and caveats: Per million T cells, TCR beta diversity dropped roughly linearly as age increased. Naive and antigen-experienced cells could not be conclusively compared, given unsorted PBMCs.

V usage is TRBV6-2 or TRBV6-3 and J usage is TRBJ1-1; 7 nucleotides line up with TRBD1. This TCR came from a man in his forties or fifties in good health. The sequencing sample was made of blood. The CDR3 is CASSFPKGQEAFF. In DNA form, the CDR3 reads TGTGCCAGCAGTTTCCCGAAGGGACAGGAAGCTTTCTTT.